This TCR beta chain was recorded in a study of blood T cells in healthy people across ages. Study information: Capture via template switching afforded approximately one barcoded beta molecule per two T cells. Study-wide results and limits: Naive T cell percentage showed a strong correlation with TCR beta diversity. Diversity of TCR beta per million T cells declined in a roughly linear way with age.

CDR3 length: 13 residues. V was pared by 2 bases and J by 6 bases, with 10 bases between. Together with a sample-barcoded 5' primer, a J-beta primer mix was included in a second PCR lasting about 7 to 12 cycles. Each cDNA molecule carried a tag from a template-switch adaptor that contained 12 random nucleotides. TCRdb processed the 5' RACE reads anew with MiXCR; each CDR3 protein has one entry. The sample records about 1,500,000 distinct CDR3 sequences, 35% to 45% being singletons. About this clonotype: Its specificity is not known.

This rearrangement joins TRBV12-3 or TRBV12-4 to TRBJ1-1; D remains unclear. The TCR originated in a young woman in good health. Sample: blood. The CDR3 DNA follows: TGTGCCAGCAGTTTAATGGCGGACTCTGAAGCTTTCTTT. As protein: CASSLMADSEAFF.